This paragraph reports one TCR beta chain. Its target is unknown. The data originate from a study of cytomegalovirus exposure and HLA in healthy donors. Primers for the PCR totalled 60 Vbeta and 13 Jbeta. Repertoires were generated with immunoSEQ multiplex PCR, while TCRdb's copy carries only in-frame clones and drops some. The top ten clones hold roughly a tenth of a sample with 90,000 to 120,000 clones, 60% to 75% of them seen once. Findings and limits, study-wide: TCR beta chains numbering more than 150 were designated cytomegalovirus-associated. Using the classifier, cytomegalovirus status was reportedly diagnosed with high specificity and sensitivity.

The CDR3 has 13 amino acids. Trimming pared 4 bases from V and 5 bases from J, leaving 11 bases between. Looked up from germline, CDR1 is SGHVS and CDR2 is FNYEAQ. This clonotype was obtained from a man aged 35 to 55 in good health and CMV-seropositive. V gene TRBV7-6 combines with J gene TRBJ2-5; possible D gene TRBD2, 6 bases. Material for sequencing was PBMCs. The CDR3 bases are TGTGCCAGCAGCTCCAGCAGCGGGGAGACCCAGTACTTC. It encodes CASSSSSGETQYF.